Listed below are T cell receptor beta chains from one sample, sequenced in a study of control samples from healthy donors and cancer patients. This table comes from immunoSEQ multiplex PCR, and its TCRdb copy is limited to in-frame clones, with some not included. The sample records around 250,000 clones, over 75% being singletons. Sequenced material: PBMCs. The receptors shown here come from a woman aged 55 to 70 with lung cancer. CDR3s include the opening cysteine and the closing phenylalanine or tryptophan. D genes are given only for firm matches. The size entry is marked missing in some rows and otherwise reads once, few, many or a size class.

.	TRBJ1-2	.	TRBV23-1	CASSLTNYGYTF	TGCGCCAGCAGTCTAACTAACTATGGCTACACCTTC
TRBD2	TRBJ2-5	.	TRBV7-3	CASSHLAGGPPTQYF	TGTGCCAGCAGCCACCTAGCGGGGGGACCTCCGACCCAGTACTTC
.	TRBJ2-2	.	TRBV7-9	CASSYPSWGNTGELFF	TGTGCCAGCAGCTACCCATCTTGGGGGAACACCGGGGAGCTGTTTTTT
TRBD1	TRBJ1-2	.	TRBV5-1	CASSLDRVEVYGYTF	TGCGCCAGCAGCCTGGACAGGGTTGAGGTCTATGGCTACACCTTC
TRBD1	TRBJ1-5	.	TRBV9	CASSATGEVGPQHF	TGTGCCAGCAGTGCCACAGGGGAGGTAGGGCCCCAGCATTTT
TRBD1	TRBJ2-7	many	TRBV6-6	CASSRLGTALEQYF	TGTGCCAGCAGTCGACTTGGGACAGCCCTTGAGCAGTACTTC
TRBD2	TRBJ2-1	.	TRBV7-2	CASSLYTSGLGLFF	TGTGCCAGCAGCTTATACACTTCCGGACTAGGTCTGTTCTTC
TRBD1	TRBJ1-2	.	TRBV28	CASSLGTELNYGYTF	TGTGCCAGCAGTTTGGGGACAGAACTCAACTATGGCTACACCTTC
.	TRBJ2-7	.	TRBV11-2	CASSLIGGAYEQYF	TGTGCCAGCAGCTTAATTGGGGGCGCCTACGAGCAGTACTTC
.	TRBJ2-2	few	TRBV2	CASRWTTNTGELFF	TGTGCCAGCAGATGGACCACGAACACCGGGGAGCTGTTTTTT
TRBD1	TRBJ1-4	once	TRBV9	CASSVGTGGDEKLFF	TGTGCCAGCAGCGTAGGGACAGGGGGCGATGAAAAACTGTTTTTT
.	TRBJ2-3	.	TRBV6-5	CASMKRGAGTDTQYF	TGTGCCAGCATGAAGAGGGGTGCGGGCACAGATACGCAGTATTTT
.	TRBJ2-3	.	TRBV2	CASSARGTDTQYF	TGTGCCAGCAGTGCTAGGGGCACAGATACGCAGTATTTT
TRBD1	TRBJ2-1	.	TRBV27	CASRLFRDSDEQFF	TGTGCCAGCAGACTTTTCCGGGACAGCGATGAGCAGTTCTTC
TRBD2	TRBJ2-1	.	TRBV28	CASSFRAGGPNNEQFF	TGTGCCAGCAGTTTCAGAGCGGGAGGGCCCAACAATGAGCAGTTCTTC
.	TRBJ1-5	.	TRBV27	CATGPQGINQPQHF	TGTGCCACCGGCCCTCAGGGGATCAACCAGCCCCAGCATTTT
.	TRBJ1-4	.	TRBV3-1/TRBV3-2	CASSQDWEKLFF	TGTGCCAGCAGCCAAGATTGGGAAAAACTGTTTTTT
.	TRBJ2-3	.	TRBV2	CASLGQDQDTQYF	TGTGCCAGCCTCGGGCAGGACCAGGATACGCAGTATTTT
TRBD2	TRBJ2-7	few	TRBV19	CASSITWRGRNEQYF	TGTGCCAGTAGTATAACTTGGCGGGGGAGGAACGAGCAGTACTTC
.	TRBJ1-4	.	TRBV19	CASSDNPSSTEKLFF	TGTGCCAGTAGTGATAACCCCTCCTCAACTGAAAAACTGTTTTTT
TRBD1	TRBJ2-2	.	TRBV11-3	CASRGTGDTGELFF	TGTGCCAGCAGAGGGACAGGGGACACCGGGGAGCTGTTTTTT
TRBD1	TRBJ2-7	.	TRBV5-4	CASSAPGQGVYEQYF	TGTGCCAGCAGCGCACCGGGACAGGGAGTCTACGAGCAGTACTTC
.	TRBJ2-5	.	TRBV18	CASSPLGIQETQYF	TGTGCCAGCTCCCCCTTGGGGATTCAAGAGACCCAGTACTTC
.	TRBJ1-5	.	TRBV12-3/TRBV12-4	CASSQAENQPQHF	TGTGCCAGCAGCCAGGCGGAGAATCAGCCCCAGCATTTT
TRBD1	TRBJ2-5	.	TRBV5-4	CASSLGGQGRETQYF	TGTGCCAGCAGCTTGGGAGGACAGGGTCGGGAGACCCAGTACTTC
.	TRBJ2-5	.	TRBV18	CASSALHGTQETQYF	TGTGCCAGCTCAGCACTACACGGAACCCAAGAGACCCAGTACTTC
TRBD2	TRBJ2-7	.	TRBV5-1	CASSNGLAGLYEQYF	TGCGCCAGCAGCAATGGACTAGCGGGGCTATACGAGCAGTACTTC
.	TRBJ2-1	.	TRBV18	CASSPTEISYNEQFF	TGTGCCAGCTCACCAACAGAAATCTCCTACAATGAGCAGTTCTTC
.	TRBJ2-5	.	TRBV7-2	CASSLWTKETQYF	TGTGCCAGCAGCTTATGGACGAAAGAGACCCAGTACTTC
.	TRBJ2-1	few	TRBV6-5	CASRGRATHNEQFF	TGTGCCAGCCGCGGCAGGGCAACCCACAATGAGCAGTTCTTC
TRBD1	TRBJ2-3	.	TRBV18	CASPSTGTGTADTQYF	TGTGCCAGCCCCTCGACCGGGACAGGGACCGCAGATACGCAGTATTTT
.	TRBJ2-5	.	TRBV5-1	CASSWELKETQYF	TGCGCCAGCAGCTGGGAGCTTAAAGAGACCCAGTACTTC
.	TRBJ1-1	.	TRBV27	CASKPRRENTEAFF	TGTGCCAGCAAACCCCGGAGGGAGAACACTGAAGCTTTCTTT
.	TRBJ1-4	.	TRBV6-6	CASSPGHSLGLDEKLFF	TGTGCCAGCAGTCCTGGACACAGCTTGGGATTAGATGAAAAACTGTTTTTT
.	TRBJ1-2	.	TRBV3-1/TRBV3-2	CASSQDHAGLYGYTF	TGTGCCAGCAGCCAAGATCACGCCGGCCTCTATGGCTACACCTTC
.	TRBJ1-1	.	TRBV19	CASMVGIQAGRAFF	TGTGCCAGTATGGTAGGTATTCAGGCTGGGAGAGCTTTCTTT
TRBD2	TRBJ2-1	.	TRBV6-5	CASTLGRGEYNEQFF	TGTGCCAGCACCCTCGGGAGGGGGGAATACAATGAGCAGTTCTTC
.	TRBJ1-6	.	TRBV30	CAWSALGSYNSPLHF	TGTGCCTGGAGCGCCCTGGGGTCCTATAATTCACCCCTCCACTTT
TRBD1	TRBJ1-3	.	TRBV3-1/TRBV3-2	CASSPRQGAGNTIYF	TGTGCCAGCAGCCCTAGACAGGGGGCTGGAAACACCATATATTTT
TRBD1	TRBJ2-5	few	TRBV18	CASSRGTGDSGTQYF	TGTGCCAGCTCCCGGGGGACAGGGGATTCCGGGACCCAGTACTTC
TRBD2	TRBJ2-2	.	TRBV18	CASSPWPERGNTGELFF	TGTGCCAGCTCACCCTGGCCGGAGCGGGGGAACACCGGGGAGCTGTTTTTT
.	TRBJ1-1	.	TRBV12-3/TRBV12-4	CASSGAGVRAFF	TGTGCCAGCAGTGGGGCGGGAGTACGAGCTTTCTTT
TRBD2	TRBJ2-2	.	TRBV7-3	CASSRRTSGSTGELFF	TGTGCCAGCAGCCGTCGGACTAGCGGGAGTACCGGGGAGCTGTTTTTT
.	TRBJ2-7	.	TRBV30	CAWCVGGSSYEQYF	TGTGCCTGGTGTGTAGGCGGAAGCTCCTACGAGCAGTACTTC
TRBD1	TRBJ2-2	.	TRBV9	CASSNPNRGQNTGELFF	TGTGCCAGCAGCAACCCCAACAGGGGACAGAACACCGGGGAGCTGTTTTTT
.	TRBJ2-7	.	TRBV28	CASTSNNYEQYF	TGTGCCAGCACCTCGAATAACTACGAGCAGTACTTC
.	TRBJ2-5	.	TRBV3-1/TRBV3-2	CASSQQGGEETQYF	TGTGCCAGCAGCCAACAGGGGGGGGAAGAGACCCAGTACTTC
TRBD2	TRBJ2-7	few	TRBV6-5	CASSYQRESHEQYF	TGTGCCAGCAGTTACCAGCGGGAGTCTCACGAGCAGTACTTC
.	TRBJ2-2	.	TRBV18	CASSPRDPSSNTGELFF	TGTGCCAGCTCACCGAGGGACCCTTCCTCGAACACCGGGGAGCTGTTTTTT
TRBD1	TRBJ1-4	.	TRBV10-3	CAISESGQGHEKLFF	TGTGCCATCAGTGAGTCTGGACAGGGGCATGAAAAACTGTTTTTT
.	TRBJ2-1	.	TRBV7-2	CASSLSFLAGEQFF	TGTGCCAGCAGCTTAAGCTTTCTCGCGGGTGAGCAGTTCTTC
TRBD1	TRBJ1-4	.	TRBV5-5	CASSQGGGEKLFF	TGTGCCAGCAGCCAGGGGGGGGGCGAAAAACTGTTTTTT
.	TRBJ1-2	.	TRBV4-1	CASSQTRMTEGYGYTF	TGCGCCAGCAGCCAGACCCGTATGACAGAAGGCTATGGCTACACCTTC
TRBD1	TRBJ1-2	.	TRBV19	CASSPAPQTGKGYGYTF	TGTGCCAGTAGCCCTGCTCCACAGACAGGGAAGGGATATGGCTACACCTTC
.	TRBJ1-2	.	TRBV30	CAWSVRGVSYGYTF	TGTGCCTGGAGTGTACGAGGCGTCAGCTATGGCTACACCTTC
.	TRBJ1-2	few	TRBV6-4	CASSPDRTNYGYTF	TGTGCCAGCAGCCCAGACAGGACTAACTATGGCTACACCTTC
.	TRBJ2-5	.	TRBV7-2	CASSAGERETQYF	TGTGCCAGCAGCGCCGGAGAGCGGGAGACCCAGTACTTC
.	TRBJ1-3	.	TRBV10-1	CASSDGVNSGNTIYF	TGCGCCAGCAGTGATGGGGTCAACTCTGGAAACACCATATATTTT
.	TRBJ1-3	.	TRBV5-4	CASSLGTSEGNTIYF	TGTGCCAGCAGCTTGGGAACCTCGGAAGGAAACACCATATATTTT